Below, 21 T cell receptor beta chains from the same sample are listed, as sequenced in a study of control samples from healthy donors and cancer patients. Repertoires were generated with immunoSEQ multiplex PCR, while TCRdb's copy carries only in-frame clones and drops some. The sample has around 180,000 clones; 88% are singletons. Specimen: blood. The receptor set was obtained from a woman in her thirties in good health.

The rearrangement links TRBV2 to TRBJ1-6; 10 positions match TRBD1. The CDR3 covers 15 residues. The J segment lost 7 bases and the V segment lost 6 bases, leaving 6 bases of the junction unmatched. CDR1 is SNHLY and CDR2 is FYNNEI in the germline V gene. DNA of the CDR3: TGTGCCAGCAGATCAATGGGACAGGGGAATTCACCCCTCCACTTT. This encodes CASRSMGQGNSPLHF.

With respect to this clone: This CDR3 is also generated by other DNA sequences in the sample. The J gene is TRBJ1-3, the V gene TRBV28; D unclear. The CDR3 runs to 14 residues. Germline lookup yields CDR1 MDHEN and CDR2 SYDVKM. Trimming stripped 2 bases from V and 0 bases from J, with 5 bases between. The CDR3: CASSLAYSGNTIYF. DNA of the CDR3: TGTGCCAGCAGTTTAGCCTACTCTGGAAACACCATATATTTT. The whole variable domain, remainder taken from reference TRBV28 and TRBJ1-3, is DVKVTQSSRYLVKRTGEKVFLECVQDMDHENMFWYRQDPGLGLRLIYFSYDVKMKEKGDIPEGYSVSREKKERFSLILESASTNQTSMYLCASSLAYSGNTIYFGEGSWLTVV.

The CDR3 is CSAASPYEQYF. CDR3 bases: TGCAGTGCCGCTTCGCCCTACGAGCAGTACTTC. This chain connects TRBV20-1 to TRBJ2-7; the D is unclear. The CDR3 is 11 amino acids. CDR1 and CDR2 (germline): DFQATT, SNEGSKA (reference sequence). Trimming left V 6 bases short and J 2 bases short, with 8 bases between.

A single count supports this clone. The chain has TRBV9 and TRBJ1-5; 9 bases agree with TRBD1. V shed 4 bases, J shed 7 bases, and the junction held 6 bases outside the gene matches. Germline V CDR1 and CDR2: SGDLS, YYNGEE. The length of the CDR3 is 14 residues. CDR3 DNA sequence: TGTGCCAGCAGCCTTGGGACAGGGACCCAGCCCCAGCATTTT. As protein: CASSLGTGTQPQHF.

This chain uses TRBV7-2 with TRBJ1-2; 7 nucleotides match TRBD1. Trimming removed 5 bases from V and 4 bases from J; junction bases left unmatched: 7. The CDR3 totals 14 residues. Germline values: CDR1 SGHTA, CDR2 FQGNSA. The CDR3 protein is CASSPGQARYGYTF. The CDR3, as DNA: TGTGCCAGCAGCCCCGGACAGGCTCGCTATGGCTACACCTTC. The entire variable domain, with the rest obtained from reference TRBV7-2 and TRBJ1-2, is as follows: GAGVSQSPSNKVTEKGKDVELRCDPISGHTALYWYRQSLGQGLEFLIYFQGNSAPDKSGLPSDRFSAERTGGSVSTLTIQRTQQEDSAVYLCASSPGQARYGYTFGSGTRLTVV.

This clone appeared a single time. The chain is built from TRBV27 and TRBJ2-2; 9 positions agree with TRBD2. The CDR3 consists of 16 residues. V lost 2 bases, J lost 4 bases, and 5 bases stayed unmatched. The germline V gene encodes CDR1 MNHEY and CDR2 SMNVEV (reference sequence). This CDR3 reads CASSLIAGVSTGELFF. The CDR3 DNA reads TGTGCCAGCAGTTTAATAGCGGGGGTTTCCACCGGGGAGCTGTTTTTT.

A word on this clone: The same CDR3 is also encoded by other DNA sequences in this sample. The chain joins TRBV4-1 to TRBJ1-2; D gene ambiguous. Trimming removed 0 bases from V and 1 base from J, with 6 bases in between. This CDR3 has 14 amino acids. Germline V gene sequence: CDR1 MGHRA, CDR2 YSYEKL. The CDR3, as DNA: TGCGCCAGCAGCCAAGAGGGATTTAACTATGGCTACACCTTC. Amino acids: CASSQEGFNYGYTF.

V gene TRBV4-1 combines with J gene TRBJ1-3; 7 nucleotides agree with TRBD1. The germline gives CDR1 MGHRA, CDR2 YSYEKL. Unmatched junction bases numbered 9, after V lost 0 bases and J lost 4 bases. The CDR3 runs 17 residues. For the CDR3, the DNA is TGCGCCAGCAGCCAAGATCGGAGACAGGGCCGGGGAAACACCATATATTTT. Translated: CASSQDRRQGRGNTIYF.

V gene TRBV3-1 (or the pseudogene TRBV3-2) combines with J gene TRBJ2-3; 8 bases align to TRBD2. This CDR3 comprises 13 residues. The germline gives CDR1 LGHDT, CDR2 YNNKEL (reference sequence). V lost 3 bases and J lost 6; bases outside the gene matches: 2. DNA of the CDR3: TGTGCCAGCAGCCAGGGACTAGGGGATACGCAGTATTTT. This codes for CASSQGLGDTQYF.

This sequence joins TRBV24-1 and TRBJ2-5, with 7 bases matching TRBD2. The ends lost 4 bases at V and 5 bases at J; junction bases unmatched: 9. This CDR3 comprises 15 residues. The germline CDR1 and CDR2 sequences are KGHDR and SFDVKD. In DNA form, the CDR3 reads TGTGCCACCAGTGAAGGCGGGAGCCTCATTGAGACCCAGTACTTC. It codes for CATSEGGSLIETQYF.

The rearrangement uses TRBV5-6 and TRBJ2-3; 9 bases are shared with TRBD2. This CDR3 has 18 amino acids. CDR1 is SGHDT, CDR2 YYEEEE, per germline. Germline trimming cut 4 bases from V and 3 bases from J; bases unmatched to any gene: 15. The CDR3 is CASSRLAGSKGGTDTQYF. The CDR3 bases are TGTGCCAGCAGCCGTCTAGCGGGAAGTAAGGGGGGGACAGATACGCAGTATTTT. The variable domain in full, with the rest retrieved from reference TRBV5-6 and TRBJ2-3, is DAGVTQSPTHLIKTRGQQVTLRCSPKSGHDTVSWYQQALGQGPQFIFQYYEEEERQRGNFPDRFSGHQFPNYSSELNVNALLLGDSALYLCASSRLAGSKGGTDTQYFGPGTRLTVL.

The rearrangement links TRBV12-3 or TRBV12-4 to TRBJ2-7; D is unresolved. The germline V and J ends were trimmed by 5 bases and 6 bases, with 14 bases remaining between them. The CDR3 length is 13 residues. The CDR3 bases are TGTGCCAGCAGTCCGGGCCCGGAATCCGAGCAGTACGTC. It specifies CASSPGPESEQYV.

This clone was counted a few times. V is TRBV24-1 and J is TRBJ2-2, with D unresolved. The germline V and J ends were trimmed by 7 bases and 1 base, with 9 bases remaining between them. The CDR3 has 14 amino acids. From germline, CDR1 is KGHDR and CDR2 SFDVKD. The CDR3 DNA reads as TGTGCCACCAGGTCCGGAGAGAACACCGGGGAGCTGTTTTTT. Protein sequence: CATRSGENTGELFF.

V is TRBV2 and J is TRBJ2-7; the D is unclear. V dropped 3 bases and J dropped 7 bases, with 13 bases sitting between them. Germline assignment: CDR1 SNHLY and CDR2 FYNNEI. This CDR3 comprises 13 residues. The CDR3 here is CASSDQRFREQYV. For the CDR3, the DNA is TGTGCCAGCAGTGACCAGCGTTTCAGGGAGCAGTACGTC.

The rearrangement uses TRBV4-1 and TRBJ2-2; D ambiguous. V was shortened by 4 bases and J by 5 bases, with 14 bases between the two germline ends. The CDR3 contains 15 residues. Germline V lookup: CDR1 MGHRA, CDR2 YSYEKL. DNA of the CDR3: TGCGCCAGCAGCCCCCCACTAACAGTTACCGGGGAGCTGTTTTTT. This encodes CASSPPLTVTGELFF.

The gene calls are TRBV15 and TRBJ2-1; D is undetermined. This CDR3 contains 13 residues. CDR1 is LNHNV and CDR2 is YYDKDF in the germline V gene (reference sequence). Between the trimmed V and J ends, which lost 0 bases and 10 bases, there was a span of 10 bases. CDR3 nucleotide sequence: TGTGCCACCAGCAGAGATAGACAACGCGAGCAGTTCTTC. Protein sequence: CATSRDRQREQFF.

The chain combines TRBV9 with TRBJ1-1; the match to TRBD1 covers 8 bases. After removal of 4 bases from V and 5 bases from J, the junction contained 1 base not matched to a gene. This CDR3 is built from 12 residues. The germline CDR1 and CDR2 sequences are SGDLS and YYNGEE. The CDR3 spells CASSHRGTEAFF. The CDR3 bases are TGTGCCAGCAGCCACAGGGGGACTGAAGCTTTCTTT.

This sequence joins TRBV7-8 and TRBJ2-6; 7 bases agree with TRBD2. The CDR3 has 19 residues. The germline V gene has CDR1 SGHVS and CDR2 FQNEAQ. J lost 0 bases, V lost 0 bases, and 8 bases had no gene match. The CDR3 DNA follows: TGTGCCAGCAGCTTAGCGTGGGGAGGGGCCAGCTCTGGGGCCAACGTCCTGACTTTC. Translating it yields CASSLAWGGASSGANVLTF.

The CDR3 sequence: CATSDLGRFDTDTQYF. The CDR3 bases are TGTGCCACCAGTGATTTGGGTAGATTTGACACAGATACGCAGTATTTT. V is TRBV24-1 and J is TRBJ2-3, with no clear D. The CDR3 covers 16 residues. The germline V gene encodes CDR1 KGHDR and CDR2 SFDVKD. V was shortened by 0 bases and J by 2 bases, with 11 bases between the two germline ends.

The genes are TRBV6-1 and TRBJ2-7; 10 nucleotides match TRBD2. CDR1 and CDR2 (germline): MNHNS, SASEGT. Trimming cost V 2 bases and J 7 bases; bases outside gene matches: 8. The CDR3 is 15 amino acids. CDR3 sequence: CASSERTSGGGEQYF. For the CDR3, the DNA is TGTGCCAGCAGTGAACGGACTAGCGGTGGGGGGGAGCAGTACTTC.

This clone was recorded only once. The chain couples TRBV15 to TRBJ1-4; D is possibly TRBD1 (6 bases). CDR1 LNHNV and CDR2 YYDKDF come from the germline V gene (reference sequence). Trimming took 5 bases from V and 7 from J, leaving 17 bases between them. The CDR3 loop spans 15 amino acids. The CDR3 DNA sequence: TGTGCCACCAGCCCAAGGGACAAAAACCGTGAAAAACTGTTTTTT. It yields the protein CATSPRDKNREKLFF.